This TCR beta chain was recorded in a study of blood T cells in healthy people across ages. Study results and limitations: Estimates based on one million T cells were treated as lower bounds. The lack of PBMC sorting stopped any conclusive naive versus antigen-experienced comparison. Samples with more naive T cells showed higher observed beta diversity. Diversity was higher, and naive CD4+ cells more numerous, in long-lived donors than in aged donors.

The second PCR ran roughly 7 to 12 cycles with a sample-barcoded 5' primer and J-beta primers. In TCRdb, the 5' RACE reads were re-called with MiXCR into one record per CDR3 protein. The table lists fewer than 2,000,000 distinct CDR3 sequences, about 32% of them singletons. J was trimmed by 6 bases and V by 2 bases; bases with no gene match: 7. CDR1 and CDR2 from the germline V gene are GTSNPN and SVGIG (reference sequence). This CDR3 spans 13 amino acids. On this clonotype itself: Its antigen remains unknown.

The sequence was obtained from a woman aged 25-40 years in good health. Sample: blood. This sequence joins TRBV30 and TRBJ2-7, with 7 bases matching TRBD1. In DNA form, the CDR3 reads TGTGCCTGGAGTTTGGGGACAGCCGCCGAGCAGTACTTC. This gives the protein CAWSLGTAAEQYF.